This T cell receptor (beta chain) was identified in a study of T-cell reconstitution after alpha-beta-depleted transplantation in children (dated by TCRdb to the mid-2010s). In the study overall: The study quantitatively tracked T-cell immune reconstitution after TCRalphabeta/CD19-depleted allogeneic hematopoietic cell transplantation in children using TCR repertoire profiling. Summary of the overall study and its limitations: In some patients, high TCRbeta diversity at day 60 was attributed to recipient T cells and intrathymic progenitors that had survived conditioning. Over the following months the frequencies of hyperexpanded clones went down, and after one year T-cell counts and TCRbeta diversity were mostly credited to newly produced T cells. About two months after transplant, the apparently early recovery of alphabetaT-cell counts reportedly depended on just several hundred clones that had expanded rapidly and came from non-depleted graft cells.

This clonotype showed up many times. The antigen it recognizes is unknown. Nothing much larger sits one base from this clone, and base qualities are not available. The sample's treatment or condition label, in plain terms: allogeneic hematopoietic cell transplantation with graft depleted of TCRalphabeta T cells and CD19 B cells. The children who served as transplant recipients had been given grafts of TCRalphabeta/CD19-depleted allogeneic hematopoietic cells. The library was produced with PCR. The instrument was an Illumina HiSeq 2500. TCR library preparation used molecular barcoding, with unique molecular identifiers applied to normalize quantification of the TCRbeta repertoire. The public reads were run again by TCRdb, first through fastp at Q25 and then through MiXCR, and only productive beta chains were kept. Under each unique CDR3 protein, matching rows form one entry showing the most common genes and DNA. The sample contains fewer than 550,000 distinct CDR3 sequences, 9.5% to 12% of them found a single time. Jointly, the top ten make up approximately 14% of the sample.

The CDR3 runs 13 residues from the cysteine to the phenylalanine. The CDR3 DNA has 39 bases and is translated from base 1. In the germline V gene, CDR1 corresponds to SQVTM and CDR2 to ANQGSEA. V gives up 8 bases and J gives up 5 bases, and the segment between their germline ends measures 18 bases. The V and J genes are TRBV29-1 and TRBJ2-5; the D segment could be TRBD2, given 5 matching bases. The specimen was PBMCs, mostly from graft donor cells, collected 180 days after TCRalphabeta/CD19-depleted stem cell transplant. This TCR derives from a female patient aged 2 to 10 who had a stem cell transplant for aplastic anemia, so the T cells may come from the graft donor. Here the CDR3 is given as CSSGSSRRETQYF. The DNA sequence is given as TGCAGCTCTGGGAGTTCCAGGAGGGAGACCCAGTACTTC.